The sequence of this T cell receptor (beta chain) was determined in a study of shared clonotypes between healthy human individuals. Subsets obtained from CD4+ cells comprised CD45RA+ naive and CD45RA-negative memory cells. Notes on the study in general: Among donors, sharing of clonotypes was expected to be affected by sequencing depth. Relative to clonotypes present in all four donors, those not shared had lower generation probabilities. A limitation of the genetic and exposure-history diversity represented arose from few donors.

This clone appeared once. Antigen unknown. Some clones are missing from TCRdb's copy, which holds only in-frame ones; the method was immunoSEQ multiplex PCR. The sample yields 2,500,000 or so clones, just over 90% seen once. Losses at the gene ends were 3 bases for V and 2 bases for J; bases not matched to a gene: 5. The CDR3 totals 17 residues. Germline lookup yields CDR1 LGHNT and CDR2 FRNRAP. The rearrangement uses TRBV12-5 and TRBJ2-2; 11 bases are a match to TRBD1. The sequenced sample consisted of naive CD4+ T cells sorted from blood. Subset described: CD45RA+ positively selected. The TCR sequence derives from a man between 18 and 29 years old in good health. CDR3 DNA: TGTGCTAGTGGTTTTCCTGGACAGGGGGCTAACACCGGGGAGCTGTTTTTT. Protein sequence: CASGFPGQGANTGELFF.